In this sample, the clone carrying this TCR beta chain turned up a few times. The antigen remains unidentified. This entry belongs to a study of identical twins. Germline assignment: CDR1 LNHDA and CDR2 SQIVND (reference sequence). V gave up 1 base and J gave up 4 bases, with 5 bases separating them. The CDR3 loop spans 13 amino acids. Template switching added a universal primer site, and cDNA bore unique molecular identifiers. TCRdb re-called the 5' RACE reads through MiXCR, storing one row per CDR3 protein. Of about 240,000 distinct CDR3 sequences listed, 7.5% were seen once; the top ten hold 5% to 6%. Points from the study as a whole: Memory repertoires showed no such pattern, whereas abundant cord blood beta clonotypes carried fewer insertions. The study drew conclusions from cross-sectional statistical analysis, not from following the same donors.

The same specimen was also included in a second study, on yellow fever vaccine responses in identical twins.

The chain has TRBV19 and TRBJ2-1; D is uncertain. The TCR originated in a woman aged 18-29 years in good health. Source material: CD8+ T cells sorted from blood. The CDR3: CASSIALYNEQFF. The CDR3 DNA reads TGTGCCAGTAGTATAGCCCTTTACAATGAGCAGTTCTTC.